The clone carrying this T cell receptor beta chain has a single count. This sample stems from a study of blood T cell repertoires in COVID-19. Looking at the study overall: T cells, B-cell-depleted T cells, or PBMCs provided the cDNA or gDNA that served as material.

There are 15 residues in the CDR3. V was cut by 4 bases and J by 0 bases, with 12 bases left in between. CDR1 SQVTM and CDR2 ANQGSEA come from the germline V gene. As processed by the authors: Researchers report that nucleated cell counts were estimated from reference gene primer amplification. Profiling relied on immunoSEQ multiplex PCR, and the TCRdb table lists in-frame clones only, not all of them. V, J and clone size are those of that table, while D and trimming were read from the DNA. The sample contains fewer than 350,000 clones, around 89% of which appear only once. This clonotype was obtained from a woman aged 25 to 39 with acute COVID-19. Sequenced sample: PBMCs or T cells enriched from blood (not recorded which). The chain employs TRBV29-1 and TRBJ2-2; TRBD1 is a possible D gene (5 bases). The CDR3 spells CSVGIWTSNTGELFF. The DNA for the CDR3 is TGCAGCGTTGGAATTTGGACATCGAACACCGGGGAGCTGTTTTTT.